This record covers a single T cell receptor (beta chain). Amplification used 60 Vbeta primers and 13 Jbeta primers. Method: immunoSEQ multiplex PCR; TCRdb's copy keeps in-frame clones and lacks some. The sample holds about 59,000 clones, 75% to 90% seen once. These data belong to a study of cytomegalovirus exposure and HLA in healthy donors. V was pared by 4 bases and J by 1 base, with 7 bases between. CDR1 and CDR2 from the germline V gene are SGHDN and FVKESK. This CDR3 spans 13 amino acids. The specimen sequenced was PBMCs. This sequence was found in a woman aged 40 to 49 in good health and CMV-seronegative. The chain carries TRBV14 and TRBJ1-1; no reliable D call. Written as DNA, the CDR3 is TGTGCCAGCAGCCGATCAGGGAACACTGAAGCTTTCTTT. Residues: CASSRSGNTEAFF.